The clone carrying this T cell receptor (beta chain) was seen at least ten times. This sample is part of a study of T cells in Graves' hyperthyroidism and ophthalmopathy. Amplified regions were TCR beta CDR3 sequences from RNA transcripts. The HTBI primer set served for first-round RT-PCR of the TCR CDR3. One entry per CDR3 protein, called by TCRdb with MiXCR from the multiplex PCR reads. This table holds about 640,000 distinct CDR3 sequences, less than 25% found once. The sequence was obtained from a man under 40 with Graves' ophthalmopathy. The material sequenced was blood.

CDR3 nucleotide sequence: TGTGCCAGCCTCACTAGCGGGAACTCCTACGAGCAGTACTTC. This translates into CASLTSGNSYEQYF. The V gene is TRBV2, the J gene TRBJ2-7; 10 positions match TRBD2. The CDR3 has 14 amino acids. Trimming took 8 bases from V and 0 from J; bases not matched to a gene: 4. The V gene's germline CDR1 is SNHLY and CDR2 FYNNEI.